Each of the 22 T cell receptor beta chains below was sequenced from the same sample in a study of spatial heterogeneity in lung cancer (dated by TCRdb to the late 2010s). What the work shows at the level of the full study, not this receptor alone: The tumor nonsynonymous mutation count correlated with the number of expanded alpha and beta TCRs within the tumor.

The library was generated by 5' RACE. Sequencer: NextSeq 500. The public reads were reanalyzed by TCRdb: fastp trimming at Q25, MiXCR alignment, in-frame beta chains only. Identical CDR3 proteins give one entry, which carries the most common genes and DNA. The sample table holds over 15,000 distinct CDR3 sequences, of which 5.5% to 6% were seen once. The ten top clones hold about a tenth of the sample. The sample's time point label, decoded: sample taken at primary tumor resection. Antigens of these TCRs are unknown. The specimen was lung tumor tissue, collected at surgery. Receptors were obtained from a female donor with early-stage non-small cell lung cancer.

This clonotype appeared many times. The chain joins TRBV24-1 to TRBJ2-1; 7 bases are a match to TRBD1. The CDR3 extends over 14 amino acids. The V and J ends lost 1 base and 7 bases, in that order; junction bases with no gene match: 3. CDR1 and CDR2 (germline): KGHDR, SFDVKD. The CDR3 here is CATSDFSGQNEQFF. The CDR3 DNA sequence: TGTGCCACCAGTGATTTTTCGGGACAGAATGAGCAGTTCTTC.

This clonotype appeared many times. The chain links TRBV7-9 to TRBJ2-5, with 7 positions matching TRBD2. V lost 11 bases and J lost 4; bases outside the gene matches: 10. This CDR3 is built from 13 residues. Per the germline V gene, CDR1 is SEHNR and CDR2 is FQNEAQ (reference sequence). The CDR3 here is CALDGGGRETQYF. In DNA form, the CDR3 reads TGTGCCCTTGATGGGGGAGGGAGAGAGACCCAGTACTTC. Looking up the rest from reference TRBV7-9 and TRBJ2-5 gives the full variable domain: DTGVSQNPRHKITKRGQNVTFRCDPISEHNRLYWYRQTLGQGPEFLTYFQNEAQLEKSRLLSDRFSAERPKGSFSTLEIQRTEQGDSAMYLCALDGGGRETQYFGPGTRLLVL.

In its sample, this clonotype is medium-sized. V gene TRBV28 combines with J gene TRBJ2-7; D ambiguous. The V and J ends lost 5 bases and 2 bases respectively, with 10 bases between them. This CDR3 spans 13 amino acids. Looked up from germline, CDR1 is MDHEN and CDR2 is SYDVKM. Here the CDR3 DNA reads TGTGCCAGCAGTAGAGACGGACCCTACGAGCAGTACTTC. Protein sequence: CASSRDGPYEQYF.

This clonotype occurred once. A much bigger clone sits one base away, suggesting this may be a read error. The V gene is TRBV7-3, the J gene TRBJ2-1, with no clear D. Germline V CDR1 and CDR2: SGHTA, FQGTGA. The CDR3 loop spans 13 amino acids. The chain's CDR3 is CASSLTTDNGQFF. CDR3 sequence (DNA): TGTGCCAGCAGCTTAACCACCGACAATGGGCAGTTCTTC.

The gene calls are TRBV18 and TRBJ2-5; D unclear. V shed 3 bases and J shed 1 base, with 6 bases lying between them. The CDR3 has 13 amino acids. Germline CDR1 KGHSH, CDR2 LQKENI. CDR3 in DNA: TGTGCCAGCTCACCTACATTCCAAGAGACCCAGTACTTC. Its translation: CASSPTFQETQYF.

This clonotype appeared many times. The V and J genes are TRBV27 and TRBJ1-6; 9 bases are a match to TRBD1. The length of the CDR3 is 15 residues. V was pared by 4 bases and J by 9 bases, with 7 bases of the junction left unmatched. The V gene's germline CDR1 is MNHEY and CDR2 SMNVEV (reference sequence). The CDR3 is CASSSGQGGGSPLHF. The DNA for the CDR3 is TGTGCCAGCAGTTCGGGACAGGGAGGAGGTTCACCCCTCCACTTT.

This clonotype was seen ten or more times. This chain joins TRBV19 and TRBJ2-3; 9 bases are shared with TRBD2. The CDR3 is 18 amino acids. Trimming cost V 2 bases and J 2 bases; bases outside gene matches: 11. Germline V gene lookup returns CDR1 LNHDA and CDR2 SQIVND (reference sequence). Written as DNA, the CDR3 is TGTGCCAGTAGTATATCCCAAGGTGCGGGAGGGAACACAGATACGCAGTATTTT. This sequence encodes CASSISQGAGGNTDTQYF.

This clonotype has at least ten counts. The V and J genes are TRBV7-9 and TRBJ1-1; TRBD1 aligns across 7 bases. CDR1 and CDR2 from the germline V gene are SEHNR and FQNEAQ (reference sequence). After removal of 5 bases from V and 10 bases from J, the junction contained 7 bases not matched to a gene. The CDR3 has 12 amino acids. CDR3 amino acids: CASSRDSRGAFF. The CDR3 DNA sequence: TGTGCCAGCAGCCGGGACAGCAGGGGAGCTTTCTTT.

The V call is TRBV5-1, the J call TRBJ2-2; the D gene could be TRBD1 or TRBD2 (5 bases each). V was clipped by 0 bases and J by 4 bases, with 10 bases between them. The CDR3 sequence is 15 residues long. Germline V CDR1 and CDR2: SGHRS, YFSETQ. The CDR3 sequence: CASSLDVGGTGELFF. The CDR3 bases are TGCGCCAGCAGCTTGGACGTTGGGGGCACCGGGGAGCTGTTTTTT. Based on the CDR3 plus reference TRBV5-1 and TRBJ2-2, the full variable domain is KAGVTQTPRYLIKTRGQQVTLSCSPISGHRSVSWYQQTPGQGLQFLFEYFSETQRNKGNFPGRFSGRQFSNSRSEMNVSTLELGDSALYLCASSLDVGGTGELFFGEGSRLTVL.

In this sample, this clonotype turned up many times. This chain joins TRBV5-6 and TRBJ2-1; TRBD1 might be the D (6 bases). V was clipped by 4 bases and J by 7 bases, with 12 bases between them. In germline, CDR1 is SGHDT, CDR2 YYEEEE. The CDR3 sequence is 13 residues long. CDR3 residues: CASSPARGNEQFF. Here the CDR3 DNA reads TGTGCCAGCAGCCCCGCCAGGGGAAATGAGCAGTTCTTC. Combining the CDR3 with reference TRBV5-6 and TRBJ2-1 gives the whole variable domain DAGVTQSPTHLIKTRGQQVTLRCSPKSGHDTVSWYQQALGQGPQFIFQYYEEEERQRGNFPDRFSGHQFPNYSSELNVNALLLGDSALYLCASSPARGNEQFFGPGTRLTVL.

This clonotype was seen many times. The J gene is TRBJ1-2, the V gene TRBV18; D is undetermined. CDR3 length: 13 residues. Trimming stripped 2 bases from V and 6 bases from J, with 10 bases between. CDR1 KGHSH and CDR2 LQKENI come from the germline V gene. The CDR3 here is CASSPEAEHGYTF. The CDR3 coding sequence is TGTGCCAGCTCACCAGAGGCTGAGCATGGCTACACCTTC.

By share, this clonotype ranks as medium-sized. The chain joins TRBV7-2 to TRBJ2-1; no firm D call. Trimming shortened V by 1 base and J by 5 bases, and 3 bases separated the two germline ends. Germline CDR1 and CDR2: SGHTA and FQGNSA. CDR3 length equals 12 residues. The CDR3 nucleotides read TGTGCCAGCAGCTTAGGCGACAATGAGCAGTTCTTC. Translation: CASSLGDNEQFF.

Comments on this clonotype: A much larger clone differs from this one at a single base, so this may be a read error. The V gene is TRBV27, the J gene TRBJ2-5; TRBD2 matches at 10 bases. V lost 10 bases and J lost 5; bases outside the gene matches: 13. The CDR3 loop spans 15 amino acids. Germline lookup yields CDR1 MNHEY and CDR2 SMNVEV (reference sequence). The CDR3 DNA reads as TGTGCCAACACCCCAAGCGGGAGGGCCGTCGAGACCCAGTACTTC. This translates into CANTPSGRAVETQYF.

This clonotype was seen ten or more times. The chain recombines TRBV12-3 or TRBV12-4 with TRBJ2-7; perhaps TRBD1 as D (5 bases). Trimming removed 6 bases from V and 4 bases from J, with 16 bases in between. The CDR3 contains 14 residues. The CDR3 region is CASSSTGGLYEQYF. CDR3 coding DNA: TGTGCCAGCAGCTCAACAGGCGGCTTGTACGAGCAGTACTTC.

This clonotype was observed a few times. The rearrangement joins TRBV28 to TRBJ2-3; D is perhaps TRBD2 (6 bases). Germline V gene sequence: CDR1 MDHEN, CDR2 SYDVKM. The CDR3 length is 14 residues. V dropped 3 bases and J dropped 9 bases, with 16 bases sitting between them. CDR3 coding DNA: TGTGCCAGCAGTTTGGGGCTAGGAGGGAGGACGCAGTATTTT. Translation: CASSLGLGGRTQYF.

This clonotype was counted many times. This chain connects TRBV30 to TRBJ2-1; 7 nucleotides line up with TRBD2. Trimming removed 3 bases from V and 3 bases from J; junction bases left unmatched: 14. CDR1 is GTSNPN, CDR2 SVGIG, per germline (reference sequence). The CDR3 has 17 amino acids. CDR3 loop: CAWSSAPRGDDYNEQFF. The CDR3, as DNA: TGTGCCTGGAGCTCGGCCCCCCGGGGGGACGACTACAATGAGCAGTTCTTC.

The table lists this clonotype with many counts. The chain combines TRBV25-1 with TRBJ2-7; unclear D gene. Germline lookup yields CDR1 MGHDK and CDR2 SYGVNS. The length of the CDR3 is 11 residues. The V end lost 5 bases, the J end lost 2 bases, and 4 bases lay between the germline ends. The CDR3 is CASSLTYEQYF. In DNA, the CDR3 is TGTGCCAGCAGTCTCACCTACGAGCAGTACTTC.

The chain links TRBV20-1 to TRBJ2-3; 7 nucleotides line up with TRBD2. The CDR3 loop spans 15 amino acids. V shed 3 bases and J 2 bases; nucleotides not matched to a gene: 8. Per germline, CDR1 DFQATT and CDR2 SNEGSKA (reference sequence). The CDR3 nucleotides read TGCAGTGCTAGGGGCCTAGCGGACTTCACAGATACGCAGTATTTT. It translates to CSARGLADFTDTQYF.

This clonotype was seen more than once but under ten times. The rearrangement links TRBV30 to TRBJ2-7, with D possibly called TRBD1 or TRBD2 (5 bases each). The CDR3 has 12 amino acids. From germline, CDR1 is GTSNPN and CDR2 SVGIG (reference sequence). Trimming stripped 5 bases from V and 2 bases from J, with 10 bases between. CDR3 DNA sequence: TGTGCCTGGTGGGACGGCCCCTACGAGCAGTACTTC. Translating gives CAWWDGPYEQYF.

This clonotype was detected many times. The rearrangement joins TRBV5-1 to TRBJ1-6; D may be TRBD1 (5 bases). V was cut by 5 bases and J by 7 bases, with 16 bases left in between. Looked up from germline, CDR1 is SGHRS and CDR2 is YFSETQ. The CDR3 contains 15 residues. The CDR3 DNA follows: TGCGCCAGCAGTTTCGACGGGGCGGGAAATTCACCCCTCCACTTT. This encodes CASSFDGAGNSPLHF.

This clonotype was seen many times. The CDR3 here is CSVEERERTYEQYF. The CDR3, as DNA: TGCAGCGTTGAAGAACGGGAACGGACCTACGAGCAGTACTTC. The chain carries TRBV29-1 and TRBJ2-7; D is possibly TRBD2 (5 bases). This CDR3 has 14 amino acids. Between the trimmed V and J ends, which lost 0 bases and 2 bases, there was a span of 11 bases. The germline V gene encodes CDR1 SQVTM and CDR2 ANQGSEA.

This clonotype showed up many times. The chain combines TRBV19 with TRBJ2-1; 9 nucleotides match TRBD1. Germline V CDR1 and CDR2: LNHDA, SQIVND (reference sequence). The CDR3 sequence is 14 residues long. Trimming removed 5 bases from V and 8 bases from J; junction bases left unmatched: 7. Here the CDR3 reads CASSPTGQGHEQFF. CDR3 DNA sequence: TGTGCCAGTAGTCCGACGGGACAGGGCCATGAGCAGTTCTTC.